This T cell receptor (beta chain) was obtained from a study of vaccination effects on CD4 cells after COVID-19 (dated by TCRdb to the early 2020s). Study-level background: To identify antigen-specific CD4+ T cell clonotypes by their expansion, the ViraFEST assay first stimulated PBMC with viral peptide pools and then applied TCR sequencing. Post-vaccine samples across the study were collected a median of 72 days after the second dose, with a range of 14 to 241. Each well held under 2.5 million PBMC cultured in IMDM containing roughly 5% human AB serum, around 9.3 IU/ml IL-2 and gentamicin, along with roughly 10 ug/ml peptides. SARS-CoV-2 spike-specific CD4+ TCR repertoires were compared before and after mRNA vaccination in COVID-19 convalescent patients and in infection-naive vaccine recipients. A total of 10 COVID-19 convalescent patients and a handful of SARS-CoV-2-naive healthy vaccine recipients were included in the full study. Cultures from other donors in the study were sequenced using the Oncomine TCR Beta short-read assay on an Illumina iSeq 100. On the study overall, not on this receptor specifically: Among healthy vaccine recipients, nearly all vaccine-induced clones were SARS-CoV-2 mono-reactive, and only 1 of 255 was cross-reactive with common cold coronaviruses. Both infection-induced and vaccine-induced clones contracted markedly at late post-vaccination timepoints, which is consistent with waning T cell responses. The study was limited by a small number of convalescent patients and lacked early post-infection timepoints.

CDR1 and CDR2 (SEHNR, FQNEAQ) derive from the germline V gene (reference sequence). The CDR3 sequence holds 18 residues, the cysteine and phenylalanine included. The only DNA kept is the CDR3, 54 bases in frame from the first base. Compared with germline, V lacks 5 bases and J lacks 5 bases; bases without a gene match: 17. After more than nine days of culture, CD4+ T cells were isolated with the EasySep CD4+ T cell isolation kit. Each participant got two doses of an mRNA SARS-CoV-2 vaccine, either BNT162b2 or mRNA-1273. None of the healthy vaccine recipients had a prior SARS-CoV-2 infection, which was confirmed by nucleocapsid antibody tests that came back negative both before and after vaccination. Half of the culture medium was replaced with fresh IL-2-containing medium on days 3 and 7. Unless noted otherwise, every peptide stimulation condition was cultured in triplicate wells. PBMC were separated from whole blood using Ficoll-Paque Plus gradient centrifugation and were then either cryopreserved at -140C or used fresh. The QIAamp micro DNA kit was used to extract genomic DNA from the cultured CD4+ T cells.

The library relied on the immunoSEQ multiplex PCR assay. TCR beta CDR3 sequencing was performed on DNA from the cultured, isolated CD4+ T cells. Processing in the source paper ran as follows. The analysis removed non-productive TCR sequences, trimmed reads to the CDR3 region, and retained only CDR3s that were 7 or more amino acids long. Antigen-specific clonotypes were identified with the MANAFEST web app by comparing expansion in peptide wells against reference cultures. To count as positive, a clone had to show expansion at FDR<0.05 compared with the reference and with all other wells, an odds ratio above 5, and a frequency above 0.1% in two replicate wells. Clonotypes significantly expanded in SARS-CoV-2 spike wells and in at least one common cold coronavirus spike condition were defined as cross-reactive. CDR3 similarity was assessed by Levenshtein distance with the stringdist R package, and unrooted trees were built with ape in R 3.6.1. The source is immuneACCESS, and TCRdb retained only in-frame sequences with V and J called. Part of the clones is not carried over; for the studies checked, unresolved V genes explain less than half of this, and the remainder is unexplained. D and trimming were read from the DNA, whereas the V and J calls and clone size are those reported in that table. Present in this sample are tens of thousands of clones, around 73% of which were seen just once. 2% to 3% of the sample is taken by the ten largest.

As regards this clone: The antigen it recognizes is unknown. No much larger clone exists at a distance of one base, and base qualities are not known.

This TCR was sampled from a human donor who received a COVID-19 vaccine. Source: CD4+ T cells from PBMCs cultured without peptide, taken after COVID-19 vaccination. The sequence joins TRBV7-9 to TRBJ1-2; TRBD1 fits 10 bases in the junction. The sequence in DNA is TGTGCCAGCAGCCAACCAAAGACGCCGGGACAGGGGTTGTATGGCTACACCTTC. Translated, this is CASSQPKTPGQGLYGYTF.